The table lists the clone carrying this TCR beta chain with a few counts. The data were taken from a study of T cells after yellow fever vaccination. TCRdb called the 5' RACE reads again in MiXCR, with one record for every CDR3 protein. The data contain hundreds of thousands of distinct CDR3 sequences, roughly 14% of them singletons. This CDR3 spans 14 amino acids. Germline lookup yields CDR1 ENHRY and CDR2 SYGVKD. The germline V and J ends were trimmed by 3 bases and 5 bases, with 11 bases remaining between them. The V and J genes are TRBV10-3 and TRBJ2-1; D not certain. The sample here was PBMCs, taken on the day of the yellow fever booster vaccination. The receptor comes from a man aged 25-45 years who received the YFV17D yellow fever vaccine. For the CDR3, the DNA is TGTGCCATCAGTGACCCCCGTGGGGACAATGAGCAGTTCTTC. Amino acids: CAISDPRGDNEQFF.